Below, 20 T cell receptor beta chains from the same sample are listed, as sequenced in a study of type 1 and type 2 diabetes patients. PCR was run on genomic DNA. The TCR beta CDR3 region was amplified using 30 forward and 13 reverse primers. TCRdb used MiXCR to reprocess the multiplex PCR reads, holding one entry per CDR3 protein. The sample has approximately 260,000 distinct CDR3 sequences; around 47% are singletons. Material for sequencing was peripheral blood mononuclear cells (PBMCs). Source of these receptors: a young man with type 2 diabetes.

The CDR3 DNA sequence: TGTGCCTGGAGGGGGACCACAGGGACCCAGTACTTC. Translation: CAWRGTTGTQYF. The chain is built from TRBV30 and TRBJ2-5; D is possibly TRBD1 or TRBD2 (5 bases each). V was cut by 3 bases and J by 7 bases, with 12 bases left in between. The CDR3 consists of 12 residues. Germline loops: CDR1 GTSNPN, CDR2 SVGIG (reference sequence).

This rearrangement joins TRBV30 to TRBJ2-1; D not certain. The germline CDR1 and CDR2 sequences are GTSNPN and SVGIG (reference sequence). V was pared by 2 bases and J by 9 bases, with 20 bases between. The CDR3 loop spans 15 amino acids. The chain's CDR3 is CAWSYHSADLSEQFF. The CDR3, as DNA: TGTGCCTGGAGTTATCACAGCGCGGACCTCAGTGAGCAGTTCTTC.

The rearrangement uses TRBV9 and TRBJ2-3; TRBD2 aligns across 12 bases. The CDR3 runs 16 residues. The junction had 9 bases not matched to a gene; V was cut back by 5 bases and J by 5 bases. The germline V gene encodes CDR1 SGDLS and CDR2 YYNGEE. Here the CDR3 reads CASSPSGRARVDTQYF. CDR3 in DNA: TGTGCCAGCAGTCCTAGCGGGAGGGCCCGGGTAGATACGCAGTATTTT.

CDR3 nucleotide sequence: TGTGCCACCAGCCCCGGGGGTTCTAACTATGGCTACACCTTC. Its protein product is CATSPGGSNYGYTF. This chain connects TRBV15 to TRBJ1-2, with D possibly being TRBD1 (5 bases). Trimming took 5 bases from V and 0 from J, leaving 10 bases between them. Germline lookup yields CDR1 LNHNV and CDR2 YYDKDF (reference sequence). The CDR3 runs 14 residues. Supplemented by reference TRBV15 and TRBJ1-2, the full variable domain reads DAMVIQNPRYQVTQFGKPVTLSCSQTLNHNVMYWYQQKSSQAPKLLFHYYDKDFNNEADTPDNFQSRRPNTSFCFLDIRSPGLGDTAMYLCATSPGGSNYGYTFGSGTRLTVV.

J is TRBJ2-1 and V is TRBV27; the D gene could be TRBD1 or TRBD2 (5 bases each). Trimming shortened V by 5 bases and J by 3 bases, and 8 bases separated the two germline ends. The germline V gene encodes CDR1 MNHEY and CDR2 SMNVEV (reference sequence). This CDR3 spans 13 amino acids. The CDR3 sequence is CASSEGIYNEQFF. The CDR3 bases are TGTGCCAGCAGTGAGGGGATCTACAATGAGCAGTTCTTC.

The V call is TRBV10-3, the J call TRBJ1-2; D is uncertain. CDR1 ENHRY and CDR2 SYGVKD come from the germline V gene. This CDR3 is 14 amino acids long. V lost 6 bases, J lost 13 bases, and 24 bases lay in between. The CDR3, as DNA: TGTGCCATCAGAGCTTTGAGGAACCAATCGGTTTGCACCTTC. This translates into CAIRALRNQSVCTF.

The chain has TRBV29-1 and TRBJ2-1, with 9 bases matching TRBD2. The CDR3 is made up of 18 amino acids. Germline-derived CDR1 and CDR2 are SQVTM and ANQGSEA. The V and J ends lost 4 bases and 6 bases, in that order; junction bases with no gene match: 19. This CDR3 is CSVGGRTSVPGDVNEQFF. The CDR3 DNA follows: TGCAGCGTTGGGGGCCGGACTAGCGTCCCCGGGGACGTCAATGAGCAGTTCTTC.

There are a few counts of this clonotype. V is TRBV7-8 and J is TRBJ1-2; the D gene is possibly TRBD1 (6 bases). This CDR3 is built from 16 residues. Germline-derived CDR1 and CDR2 are SGHVS and FQNEAQ. V was trimmed by 4 bases and J by 4 bases, leaving 19 bases between them. CDR3 sequence reads: CASSWAGAQGPYGYTF. The CDR3 DNA follows: TGTGCCAGCAGCTGGGCGGGGGCGCAGGGACCCTATGGCTACACCTTC.

This clonotype is a singleton in its sample. This may be a read error, as it is one base from a much larger clone. The chain joins TRBV6-5 to TRBJ1-2, with D possibly TRBD1 on 5 matching bases. The CDR3 length is 13 residues. Germline V gene data show CDR1 as MNHEY and CDR2 as SVGAGI. CDR3 region: CAISDGGDYGYTF. The CDR3 nucleotides are TGTGCCATCAGTGATGGGGGGGACTATGGCTACACCTTC.

This clonotype was recorded only once. This chain uses TRBV19 with TRBJ1-5, with D tentatively TRBD1 (6 bases). There are 18 residues in the CDR3. Deletions cut 2 bases from V and 0 bases from J, with 17 bases between. CDR1 and CDR2 from the germline V gene are LNHDA and SQIVND (reference sequence). The CDR3 coding sequence is TGTGCCAGTAGTATATGGAGGGGGAGGGGAATTAGCAATCAGCCCCAGCATTTT. This translates into CASSIWRGRGISNQPQHF.

This clonotype was seen a handful of times. CDR3 in amino acids: CASSYVDRENNEQFF. The DNA for the CDR3 is TGTGCCAGCAGTTACGTGGACAGAGAAAACAATGAGCAGTTCTTC. The chain employs TRBV6-6 and TRBJ2-1, with D perhaps matching TRBD1 (6 bases). Deletions cut 2 bases from V and 5 bases from J, with 13 bases between. Germline V gene sequence: CDR1 MNHNY, CDR2 SVGAGI (reference sequence). The CDR3 totals 15 residues.

This clonotype was picked up a small number of times. This chain connects TRBV25-1 to TRBJ1-1, with D unresolved. V gave up 7 bases and J gave up 4 bases, with 16 bases separating them. Germline assignment: CDR1 MGHDK and CDR2 SYGVNS. This CDR3 is 14 amino acids long. CDR3 sequence: CASTLRARGTEAFF. The CDR3 nucleotides read TGTGCCAGCACACTCCGGGCCCGAGGCACTGAAGCTTTCTTT.

The V gene is TRBV27, the J gene TRBJ1-1; D call uncertain. Germline loops: CDR1 MNHEY, CDR2 SMNVEV (reference sequence). V lost 1 base and J lost 6, with 12 bases in between. The CDR3 consists of 14 residues. The CDR3 loop reads CASSLWSGVPEAFF. DNA for the CDR3: TGTGCCAGCAGTTTATGGAGCGGGGTGCCTGAAGCTTTCTTT.

This clonotype has more than one count but fewer than ten. The DNA of the CDR3 is TGCAGTGCCCCGCCCCGGGGGGCCGGCGAGACCCAGTACTTC. Its protein product is CSAPPRGAGETQYF. The chain uses TRBV20-1 and TRBJ2-5; D is possibly TRBD2 (7 bases). Trimming took off 6 bases at V and 5 bases at J, with 19 bases between the two ends. The CDR3 extends over 14 amino acids. Germline V gives CDR1 DFQATT, CDR2 SNEGSKA (reference sequence).

The gene calls are TRBV6-6 and TRBJ2-1; either TRBD1 or TRBD2 may fit D (5 bases each). The J call may be in error: the DNA end matches TRBJ2-7 better. This CDR3 spans 14 amino acids. CDR1 MNHNY and CDR2 SVGAGI come from the germline V gene (reference sequence). As DNA, the CDR3 is TGTGCCAGCAGCCCTCGGAGAGGGGCCTACGAGCAGTACTTC. Protein: CASSPRRGAYEQYF.

This sequence joins TRBV25-1 and TRBJ1-2, with TRBD1 matching 7 bases. The CDR3 is made up of 17 amino acids. Germline V lookup: CDR1 MGHDK, CDR2 SYGVNS. Losses at the gene ends were 6 bases for V and 0 bases for J; bases not matched to a gene: 13. Here the CDR3 DNA reads TGTGCCAGCAGCCCCCCTGGGACAGTGGCAGCTAACTATGGCTACACCTTC. This sequence encodes CASSPPGTVAANYGYTF.

The chain couples TRBV15 to TRBJ2-2; perhaps TRBD1 as D (5 bases). Trimming cost V 5 bases and J 8 bases, with 15 bases left between them. From germline, CDR1 is LNHNV and CDR2 YYDKDF (reference sequence). The CDR3 totals 14 residues. In DNA, the CDR3 is TGTGCCACCAGCGCCGACCTTAGGGGAGGGGAGCTGTTTTTT. Translating gives CATSADLRGGELFF.

J is TRBJ2-7 and V is TRBV19; 7 nucleotides agree with TRBD1. The CDR3 runs to 11 residues. The V and J ends lost 9 bases and 7 bases, in that order; junction bases with no gene match: 6. Germline V lookup: CDR1 LNHDA, CDR2 SQIVND (reference sequence). In DNA, the CDR3 is TGTGCCAGCAGCCTGGGACAGGAGCAGTACTTC. Its translation: CASSLGQEQYF.

DNA for the CDR3: TGTGCCAGCTACAGACTAATGAACACTGAAGCTTTCTTT. Its protein product is CASYRLMNTEAFF. The V gene is TRBV28, the J gene TRBJ1-1; no reliable D call. CDR3 length: 13 residues. V lost 8 bases to trimming and J lost 0 bases, with 10 bases between them. Germline CDR1 and CDR2: MDHEN and SYDVKM. The full variable domain, completed using reference TRBV28 and TRBJ1-1, is DVKVTQSSRYLVKRTGEKVFLECVQDMDHENMFWYRQDPGLGLRLIYFSYDVKMKEKGDIPEGYSVSREKKERFSLILESASTNQTSMYLCASYRLMNTEAFFGQGTRLTVV.

The chain employs TRBV6-6 and TRBJ2-1, with 9 bases identical to TRBD1. The CDR3 sequence is 15 residues long. In germline, CDR1 is MNHNY, CDR2 SVGAGI (reference sequence). V was clipped by 5 bases and J by 8 bases; unmatched bases: 10. Here the CDR3 DNA reads TGTGCCAGCAGTCCCCCAGACAGGGGGGGCGATGAGCAGTTCTTC. This sequence encodes CASSPPDRGGDEQFF.